What follows is one T cell receptor (beta chain) and its context. Antigen unknown. Researchers ran the PCR with 60 Vbeta and 13 Jbeta primers. Generated by immunoSEQ multiplex PCR, the TCRdb table keeps only in-frame clones and is missing some. The table lists under 150,000 clones, about four fifths of them singletons. This entry comes from a study of cytomegalovirus exposure and HLA in healthy donors. For the study at large: The Caucasian-associated ancestry cluster held more than 80% of roughly 400 genotyped donors.

V shed 3 bases and J shed 7 bases, with 15 bases lying between them. The CDR3 extends over 14 amino acids. CDR1 is LNHDA and CDR2 is SQIVND in the germline V gene (reference sequence). Whole-study results and caveats: A missense DCLRE1C variant was associated with V- and J-gene trimming of TCR beta chains in a later analysis, and an independent cohort replicated the association. According to an earlier analysis, most TCR beta V segments yielded productive rearrangements about 87% or about 30% of the time.

This clonotype was sampled from a woman between 40 and 55 years old in good health and CMV-seropositive. V is TRBV19 and J is TRBJ2-5; no firm D call. What was sequenced was PBMCs. This chain's CDR3 is CASSISDASGTQYF. CDR3 DNA sequence: TGTGCCAGTAGTATCTCGGATGCTTCGGGGACCCAGTACTTC.